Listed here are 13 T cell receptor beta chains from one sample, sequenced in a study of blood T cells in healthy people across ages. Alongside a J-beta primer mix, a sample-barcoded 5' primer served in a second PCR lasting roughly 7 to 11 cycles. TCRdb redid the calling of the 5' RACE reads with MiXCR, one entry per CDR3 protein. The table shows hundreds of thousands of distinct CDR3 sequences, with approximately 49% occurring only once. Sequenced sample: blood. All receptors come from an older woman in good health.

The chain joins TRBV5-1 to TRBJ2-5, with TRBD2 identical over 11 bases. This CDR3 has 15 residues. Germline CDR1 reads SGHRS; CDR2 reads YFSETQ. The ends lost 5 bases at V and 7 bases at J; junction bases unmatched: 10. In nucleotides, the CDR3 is TGCGCCAGCAGTCGACTAGCGGGAAGGGGAGGGACCCAGTACTTC. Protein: CASSRLAGRGGTQYF.

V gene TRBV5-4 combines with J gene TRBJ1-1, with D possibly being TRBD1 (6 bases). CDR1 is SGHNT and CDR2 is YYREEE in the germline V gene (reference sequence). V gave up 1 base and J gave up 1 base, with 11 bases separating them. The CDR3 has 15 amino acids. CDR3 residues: CASSLRAGANTEAFF. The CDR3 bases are TGTGCCAGCAGCTTGCGGGCAGGGGCGAACACTGAAGCTTTCTTT.

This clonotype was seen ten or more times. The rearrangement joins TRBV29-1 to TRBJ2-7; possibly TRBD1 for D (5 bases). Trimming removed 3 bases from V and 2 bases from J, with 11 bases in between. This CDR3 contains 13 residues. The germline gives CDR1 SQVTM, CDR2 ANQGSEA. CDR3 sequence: CSVEWGGTYEQYF. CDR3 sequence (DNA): TGCAGCGTTGAGTGGGGCGGAACCTACGAGCAGTACTTC.

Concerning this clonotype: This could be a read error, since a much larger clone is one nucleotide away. The CDR3 is CAISESGRLNQPQHF. The CDR3 DNA reads as TGTGCCATCAGTGAGTCGGGACGGCTGAATCAGCCCCAGCATTTT. This chain connects TRBV10-3 to TRBJ1-5, with D perhaps TRBD1 (5 bases). Germline CDR1 reads ENHRY; CDR2 reads SYGVKD. Trimming took off 0 bases at V and 4 bases at J, with 10 bases between the two ends. The CDR3 covers 15 residues.

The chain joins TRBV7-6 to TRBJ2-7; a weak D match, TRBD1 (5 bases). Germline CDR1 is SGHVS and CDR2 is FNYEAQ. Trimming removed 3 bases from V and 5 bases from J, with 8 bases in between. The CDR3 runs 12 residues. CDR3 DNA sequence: TGTGCCAGCAGCTTTTCCAGGGACGAGCAGTACTTC. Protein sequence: CASSFSRDEQYF. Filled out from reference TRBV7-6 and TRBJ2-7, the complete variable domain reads GAGVSQSPRYKVTKRGQDVALRCDPISGHVSLYWYRQALGQGPEFLTYFNYEAQQDKSGLPNDRFSAERPEGSISTLTIQRTEQRDSAMYRCASSFSRDEQYFGPGTRLTVT.

CDR3 nucleotides: TGTGCCAGCAGCTTAGTCGGGGGACCTCACTACGAGCAGTACTTC. It specifies CASSLVGGPHYEQYF. This chain uses TRBV11-2 with TRBJ2-7, with TRBD2 as a possible D gene (6 bases). Germline assignment: CDR1 SGHAT and CDR2 FQNNGV. This CDR3 has 15 amino acids. V was pared by 1 base and J by 3 bases, with 13 bases between.

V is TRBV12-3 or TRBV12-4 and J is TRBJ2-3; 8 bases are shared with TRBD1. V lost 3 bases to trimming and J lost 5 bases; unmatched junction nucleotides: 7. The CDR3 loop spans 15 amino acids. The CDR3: CASSFVLGQGDTQYF. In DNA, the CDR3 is TGTGCCAGCAGTTTTGTCCTTGGACAGGGAGATACGCAGTATTTT.

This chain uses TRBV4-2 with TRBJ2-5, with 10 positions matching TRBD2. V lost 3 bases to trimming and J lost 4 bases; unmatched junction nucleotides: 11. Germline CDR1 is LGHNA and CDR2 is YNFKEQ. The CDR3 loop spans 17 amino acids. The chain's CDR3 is CASSHPLAGITRETQYF. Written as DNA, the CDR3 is TGTGCCAGCAGCCACCCACTAGCGGGAATTACTCGAGAGACCCAGTACTTC.

CDR3 sequence reads: CSARTSGSISYNEQFF. DNA of the CDR3: TGCAGTGCCAGGACTAGCGGGAGTATCTCCTACAATGAGCAGTTCTTC. This chain joins TRBV20-1 and TRBJ2-1; 13 bases align to TRBD2. The CDR3 has 16 residues. Germline-derived CDR1 and CDR2 are DFQATT and SNEGSKA (reference sequence). The V segment lost 6 bases and the J segment 0 bases; nucleotides outside the gene matches: 5.

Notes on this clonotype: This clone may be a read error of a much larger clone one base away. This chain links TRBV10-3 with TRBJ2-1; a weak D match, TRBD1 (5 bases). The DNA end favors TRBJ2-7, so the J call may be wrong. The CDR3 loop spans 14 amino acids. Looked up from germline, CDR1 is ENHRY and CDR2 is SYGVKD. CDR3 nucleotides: TGTGCCATCAGTGGGTCCCCAGGGTACAATGAGCAGTACTTC. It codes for CAISGSPGYNEQYF.

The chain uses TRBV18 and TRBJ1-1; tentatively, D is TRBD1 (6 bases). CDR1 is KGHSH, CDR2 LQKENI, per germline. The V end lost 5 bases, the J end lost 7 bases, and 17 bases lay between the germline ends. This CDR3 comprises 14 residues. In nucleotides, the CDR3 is TGTGCCAGCTCAAACATGGGGGCAGCGCGTGAAGCTTTCTTT. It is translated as CASSNMGAAREAFF.

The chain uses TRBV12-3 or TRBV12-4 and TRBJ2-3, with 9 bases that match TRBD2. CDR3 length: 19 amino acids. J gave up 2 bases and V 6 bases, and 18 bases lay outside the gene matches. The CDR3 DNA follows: TGTGCCAGCAGCTCAAGCACCCGCGGGGGGGCCGATCTCACAGATACGCAGTATTTT. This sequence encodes CASSSSTRGGADLTDTQYF.

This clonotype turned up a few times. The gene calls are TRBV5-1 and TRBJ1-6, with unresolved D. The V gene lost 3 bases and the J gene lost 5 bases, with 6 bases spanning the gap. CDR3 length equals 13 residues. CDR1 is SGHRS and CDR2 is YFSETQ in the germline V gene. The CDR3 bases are TGCGCCAGCAGCTCGAAGGATAATTCACCCCTCCACTTT. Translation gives CASSSKDNSPLHF.